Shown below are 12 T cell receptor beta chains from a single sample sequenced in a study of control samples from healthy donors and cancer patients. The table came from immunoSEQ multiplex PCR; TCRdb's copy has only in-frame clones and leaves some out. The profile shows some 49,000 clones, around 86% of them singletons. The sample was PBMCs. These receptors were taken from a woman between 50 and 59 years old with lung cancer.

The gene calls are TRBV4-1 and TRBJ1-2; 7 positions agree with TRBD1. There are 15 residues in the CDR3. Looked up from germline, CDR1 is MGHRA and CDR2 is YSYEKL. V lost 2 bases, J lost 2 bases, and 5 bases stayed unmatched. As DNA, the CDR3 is TGCGCCAGCAGCCAAATCGGACAGGCGAACTATGGCTACACCTTC. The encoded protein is CASSQIGQANYGYTF.

CDR3 in DNA: TGTGCCAGCACCGAAGGGACTACCTTCTACGAGCAGTACTTC. This codes for CASTEGTTFYEQYF. V and J are TRBV6-6 and TRBJ2-7; 7 bases align to TRBD2. Germline loops: CDR1 MNHNY, CDR2 SVGAGI (reference sequence). The junction had 9 bases not matched to a gene; V was cut back by 7 bases and J by 3 bases. The length of the CDR3 is 14 residues.

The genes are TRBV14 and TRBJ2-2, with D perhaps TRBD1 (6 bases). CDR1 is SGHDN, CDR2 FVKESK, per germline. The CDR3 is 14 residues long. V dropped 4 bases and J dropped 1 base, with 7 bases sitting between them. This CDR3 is CASSRTVNTGELFF. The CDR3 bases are TGTGCCAGCAGCCGGACAGTGAACACCGGGGAGCTGTTTTTT. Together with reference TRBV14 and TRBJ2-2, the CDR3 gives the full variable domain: EAGVTQFPSHSVIEKGQTVTLRCDPISGHDNLYWYRRVMGKEIKFLLHFVKESKQDESGMPNNRFLAERTGGTYSTLKVQPAELEDSGVYFCASSRTVNTGELFFGEGSRLTVL.

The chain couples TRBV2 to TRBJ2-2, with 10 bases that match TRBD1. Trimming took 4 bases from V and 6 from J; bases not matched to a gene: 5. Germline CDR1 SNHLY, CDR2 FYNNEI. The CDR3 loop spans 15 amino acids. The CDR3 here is CASSGDRGVSGELFF. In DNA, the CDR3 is TGTGCCAGCAGTGGGGACAGGGGAGTTTCCGGGGAGCTGTTTTTT.

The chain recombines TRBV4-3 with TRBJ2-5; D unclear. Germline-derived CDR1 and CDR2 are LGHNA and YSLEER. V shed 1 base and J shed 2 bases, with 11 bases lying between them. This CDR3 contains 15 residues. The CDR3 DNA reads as TGCGCCAGCAGCCAAGGGAATGACCAGCAAGAGACCCAGTACTTC. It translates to CASSQGNDQQETQYF.

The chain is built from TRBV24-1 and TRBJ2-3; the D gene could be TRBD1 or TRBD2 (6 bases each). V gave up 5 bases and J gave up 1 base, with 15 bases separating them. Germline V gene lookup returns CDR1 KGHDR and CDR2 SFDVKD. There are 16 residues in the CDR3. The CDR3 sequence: CATSAPAGGGTDTQYF. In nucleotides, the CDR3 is TGTGCCACCAGTGCCCCGGCCGGGGGCGGCACAGATACGCAGTATTTT.

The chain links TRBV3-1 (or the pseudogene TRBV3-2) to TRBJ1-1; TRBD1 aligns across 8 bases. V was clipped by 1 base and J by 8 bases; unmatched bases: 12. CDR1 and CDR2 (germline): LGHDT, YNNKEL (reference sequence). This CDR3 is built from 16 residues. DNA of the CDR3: TGTGCCAGCAGCCAAGGGTACAGACAGGGGCTAGGAGAAGCTTTCTTT. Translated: CASSQGYRQGLGEAFF.

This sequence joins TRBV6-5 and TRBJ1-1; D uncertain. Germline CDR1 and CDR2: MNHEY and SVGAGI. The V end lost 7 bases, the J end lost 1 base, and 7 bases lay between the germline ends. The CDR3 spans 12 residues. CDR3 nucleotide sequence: TGTGCCAGCACCTCCTCGAACACTGAAGCTTTCTTT. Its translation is CASTSSNTEAFF.

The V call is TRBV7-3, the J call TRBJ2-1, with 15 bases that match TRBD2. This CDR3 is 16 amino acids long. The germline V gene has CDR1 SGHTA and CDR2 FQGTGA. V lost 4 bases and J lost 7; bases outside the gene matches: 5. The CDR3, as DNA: TGTGCCAGCAGCTCCCAAGGACTAGCGGGGGGGAATGAGCAGTTCTTC. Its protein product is CASSSQGLAGGNEQFF.

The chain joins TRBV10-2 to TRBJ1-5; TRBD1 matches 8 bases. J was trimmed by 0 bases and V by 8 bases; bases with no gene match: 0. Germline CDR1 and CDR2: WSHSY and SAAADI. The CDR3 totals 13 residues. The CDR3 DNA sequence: TGCGCCAGCGGACAGGGTAGCAATCAGCCCCAGCATTTT. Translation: CASGQGSNQPQHF.

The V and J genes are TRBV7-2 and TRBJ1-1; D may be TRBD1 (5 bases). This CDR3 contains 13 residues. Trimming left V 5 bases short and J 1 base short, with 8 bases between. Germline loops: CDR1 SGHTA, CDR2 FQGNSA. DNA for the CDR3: TGTGCCAGCAGCCGGGGGGGGAACACTGAAGCTTTCTTT. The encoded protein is CASSRGGNTEAFF.

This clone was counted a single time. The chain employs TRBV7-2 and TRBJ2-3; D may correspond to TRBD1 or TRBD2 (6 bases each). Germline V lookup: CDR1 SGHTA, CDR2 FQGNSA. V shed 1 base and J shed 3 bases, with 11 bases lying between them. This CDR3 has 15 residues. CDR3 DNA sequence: TGTGCCAGCAGCTTAGTCGGGGGCGAGACAGATACGCAGTATTTT. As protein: CASSLVGGETDTQYF.